This T cell receptor (beta chain) originates from a study of early T cells in non-severe SARS-CoV-2 infection. Study-wide results and caveats: CD4 and private specificities were missed by VDJdb matching, which favored anti-spike CD8 responses.

As concerns this clonotype: The antigen remains unidentified.

This CDR3 has 13 residues. The V gene end was trimmed by 4 bases and the J gene end by 4 bases; junction bases not matched to a gene: 5. The TCR library protocol attached unique molecular identifiers to the individual cDNA molecules. TCRdb called the 5' RACE reads again in MiXCR, with one record for every CDR3 protein. The table shows 45,000 to 60,000 distinct CDR3 sequences, with roughly 10% occurring only once. Sequences were obtained from whole blood. The J gene is TRBJ2-7, the V gene TRBV5-7, with TRBD2 matching 7 bases. TRBV5-7 is recorded as an ORF, its role being uncertain. The sequence was collected from an adult who was a healthcare worker with PCR-confirmed SARS-CoV-2 infection or an uninfected control (not recorded which). CDR3 region: CASSPKAGYEQYF. The CDR3 coding sequence is TGTGCCAGCAGCCCGAAAGCGGGGTACGAGCAGTACTTC.